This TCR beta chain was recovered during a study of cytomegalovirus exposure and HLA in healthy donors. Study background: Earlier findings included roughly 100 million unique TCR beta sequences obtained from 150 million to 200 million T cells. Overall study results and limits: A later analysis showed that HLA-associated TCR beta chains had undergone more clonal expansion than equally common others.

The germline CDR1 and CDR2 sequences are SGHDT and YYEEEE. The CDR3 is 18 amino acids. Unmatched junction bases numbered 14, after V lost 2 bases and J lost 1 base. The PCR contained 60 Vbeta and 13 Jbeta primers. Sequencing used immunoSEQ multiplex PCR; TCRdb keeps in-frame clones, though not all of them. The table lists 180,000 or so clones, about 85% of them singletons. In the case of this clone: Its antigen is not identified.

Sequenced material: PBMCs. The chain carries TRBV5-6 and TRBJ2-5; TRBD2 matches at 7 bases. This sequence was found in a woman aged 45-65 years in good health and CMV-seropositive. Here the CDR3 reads CASSFFGVGRDAQETQYF. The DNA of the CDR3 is TGTGCCAGCAGCTTCTTCGGGGTAGGGAGGGACGCCCAAGAGACCCAGTACTTC.